This T cell receptor (beta chain) emerged from a study of T-cell reconstitution after alpha-beta-depleted transplantation in children. Preparation of the TCRbeta library was carried out with unique molecular identifiers. MiXCR was run by TCRdb on the PCR reads, yielding one entry per CDR3 protein. The sample has approximately 490,000 distinct CDR3 sequences, about 11% seen once; the top ten hold about 2%. The CDR3 length is 16 residues. In germline, CDR1 is SGHDN, CDR2 FVKESK. After removal of 6 bases from V and 3 bases from J, the junction contained 6 bases not matched to a gene. The sample consisted of PBMCs, taken before TCRalphabeta/CD19-depleted stem cell transplant. The TCR was taken from a child under 10 years old with inherited bone marrow failure, due to receive a stem cell transplant. This sequence joins TRBV14 and TRBJ2-2, with 11 bases aligning to TRBD1. CDR3 sequence reads: CASRPRTGGDTGELFF. The CDR3 bases are TGTGCCAGCAGACCGAGGACAGGGGGCGACACCGGGGAGCTGTTTTTT. The variable domain in full, completed from reference TRBV14 and TRBJ2-2, reads EAGVTQFPSHSVIEKGQTVTLRCDPISGHDNLYWYRRVMGKEIKFLLHFVKESKQDESGMPNNRFLAERTGGTYSTLKVQPAELEDSGVYFCASRPRTGGDTGELFFGEGSRLTVL.